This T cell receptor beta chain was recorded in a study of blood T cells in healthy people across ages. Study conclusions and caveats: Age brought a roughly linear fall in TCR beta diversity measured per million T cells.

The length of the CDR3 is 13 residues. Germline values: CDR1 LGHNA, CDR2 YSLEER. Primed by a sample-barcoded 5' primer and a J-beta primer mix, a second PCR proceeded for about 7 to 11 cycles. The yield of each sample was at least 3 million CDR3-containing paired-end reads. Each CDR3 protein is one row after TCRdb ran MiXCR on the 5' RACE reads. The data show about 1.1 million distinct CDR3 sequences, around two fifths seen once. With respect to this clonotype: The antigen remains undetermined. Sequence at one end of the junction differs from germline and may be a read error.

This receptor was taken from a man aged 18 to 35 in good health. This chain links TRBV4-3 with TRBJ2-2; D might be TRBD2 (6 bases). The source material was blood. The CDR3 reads CASSQDLAGGLFF. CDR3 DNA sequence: TGCGCCAGCAGCCAAGATTTGGCCGGGGGGCTGTTTTTT.